A single sample is the source of the 29 T cell receptor beta chains below, sequenced in a study of regulatory T cells in long-lasting Graves disease. Time point in this sample: newly diagnosed GD, antithyroid drugs for less than 3 months. PBMC RNA served as the TCR library source. Libraries of TCR beta came from iRepertoire HTBI primers plus Arm-PCR of CDR3 regions. TCRdb passed the multiplex PCR reads through MiXCR, listing each CDR3 protein once. The sample shows about 470,000 distinct CDR3 sequences, 15% to 20% of them seen only once. These same data were also listed under a study on T cells in Graves' hyperthyroidism and ophthalmopathy.

The material was peripheral blood mononuclear cells (PBMCs), obtained at new diagnosis, from a patient treated with antithyroid drugs. The receptors derive from a man aged 35-49 years with Graves disease.

The chain combines TRBV5-1 with TRBJ2-2; D is unclear. In germline, CDR1 is SGHRS, CDR2 YFSETQ. V shed 8 bases and J shed 1 base, with 12 bases lying between them. The CDR3 length is 14 residues. CDR3 nucleotides: TGCGCCAGTAGACAAGTTCTGAACACCGGGGAGCTGTTTTTT. Translated, it gives CASRQVLNTGELFF.

CDR3 DNA: TGTGCCAGCCGGAAGGGTAGGGATCAGCCCCAGCATTTT. Its translation is CASRKGRDQPQHF. The chain couples TRBV12-3 or TRBV12-4 to TRBJ1-5; D is ambiguous. The CDR3 spans 13 residues. The V and J ends lost 8 bases and 5 bases respectively, with 13 bases between them.

This clonotype was seen a handful of times. The chain recombines TRBV28 with TRBJ2-2; 8 nucleotides match TRBD2. CDR3 length: 12 residues. Germline values: CDR1 MDHEN, CDR2 SYDVKM. The trim removed 4 bases at V and 11 bases at J, leaving 3 bases unmatched. CDR3 sequence: CASSSAGDELFF. CDR3 sequence (DNA): TGTGCCAGCAGTTCAGCGGGAGACGAGCTGTTTTTT.

With respect to this clonotype: The final CDR3 position lacks the conserved phenylalanine or tryptophan, pointing to a likely read error. V gene TRBV14 combines with J gene TRBJ2-3; D is uncertain. This CDR3 is 14 amino acids long. In germline, CDR1 is SGHDN, CDR2 FVKESK. Between the trimmed V and J ends, which lost 2 bases and 3 bases, there was a span of 9 bases. The CDR3 here is CASSQFRSTDTQYL. For the CDR3, the DNA is TGTGCCAGCAGCCAATTCAGATCGACAGATACGCAGTATCTT.

This clonotype was seen only a few times. The genes are TRBV20-1 and TRBJ2-3; D is undetermined. Trimming took 0 bases from V and 1 from J, leaving 11 bases between them. Germline CDR1 and CDR2: DFQATT and SNEGSKA (reference sequence). There are 15 residues in the CDR3. The CDR3 here is CSARDRSKGTDTQYF. CDR3 DNA: TGCAGTGCTAGAGATAGGAGCAAGGGCACAGATACGCAGTATTTT.

This clonotype showed up just a few times. V usage is TRBV9 and J usage is TRBJ2-7; no reliable D call. The CDR3 is made up of 13 amino acids. Germline V gives CDR1 SGDLS, CDR2 YYNGEE. V dropped 2 bases and J dropped 3 bases, with 9 bases sitting between them. CDR3 in amino acids: CASSVAVNYEQYF. The CDR3 DNA reads as TGTGCCAGCAGCGTGGCAGTAAACTACGAGCAGTACTTC. Together with reference TRBV9 and TRBJ2-7, the CDR3 gives the full variable domain: DSGVTQTPKHLITATGQRVTLRCSPRSGDLSVYWYQQSLDQGLQFLIQYYNGEERAKGNILERFSAQQFPDLHSELNLSSLELGDSALYFCASSVAVNYEQYFGPGTRLTVT.

The V and J genes are TRBV28 and TRBJ2-1, with D maybe TRBD2 (5 bases). The CDR3 runs 13 residues. Looked up from germline, CDR1 is MDHEN and CDR2 is SYDVKM. The CDR3 DNA follows: TGTGCTGCTTCGGGGTTCTCCTACAATGAGCAGTTCTTC. Encoded protein: CAASGFSYNEQFF.

Note on this clonotype: This may stem from a read error, because a much larger clone lies one nucleotide away. The chain employs TRBV28 and TRBJ2-7; the D gene is possibly TRBD1 (5 bases). The CDR3 has 19 amino acids. Germline V gene lookup returns CDR1 MDHEN and CDR2 SYDVKM. The CDR3 nucleotides are TGTGCCAGCGGTTTATTGGGGTTTTGGGGCAGCCCTAGCTCCTACGAGCAGTACTTC. This sequence encodes CASGLLGFWGSPSSYEQYF.

Comments on this clonotype: A much larger clone differs from this one at a single base, so this may be a read error. The rearrangement joins TRBV12-3 or TRBV12-4 to TRBJ2-2; the D gene is possibly TRBD2 (6 bases). V was pared by 8 bases and J by 7 bases, with 14 bases between. The CDR3 has 13 amino acids. CDR3 loop: CASSRWGLGELFF. CDR3 bases: TGTGCCAGCTCCCGTTGGGGACTCGGGGAGCTGTTTTTT.

This clonotype came up many times. The chain has TRBV28 and TRBJ2-3; 7 nucleotides line up with TRBD1. The CDR3 sequence is 15 residues long. V lost 8 bases to trimming and J lost 4 bases; unmatched junction nucleotides: 12. The germline V gene has CDR1 MDHEN and CDR2 SYDVKM. CDR3 amino acids: CASGTRDSKSDTQYF. The CDR3 DNA reads TGTGCCAGCGGGACCCGGGACAGTAAATCAGATACGCAGTATTTT.

On this clonotype: At one end, the junction sequence differs from germline, possibly due to a read error. The J gene is TRBJ2-1, the V gene TRBV7-7, with TRBD2 matching over 7 bases. In germline, CDR1 is SSHAT, CDR2 FNYEAQ (reference sequence). CDR3 length: 17 residues. The CDR3 protein is CASSPVGGRAVSNEQFF. The CDR3 bases are TGTGCTAGCAGCCCCGTGGGGGGGAGGGCCGTCAGCAATGAGCAGTTCTTC.

This clonotype was counted at least ten times. The rearrangement uses TRBV20-1 and TRBJ2-5; 7 positions match TRBD2. The germline gives CDR1 DFQATT, CDR2 SNEGSKA (reference sequence). This CDR3 has 12 amino acids. The ends lost 5 bases at V and 5 bases at J; junction bases unmatched: 5. Here the CDR3 reads CSAPGTTETQYF. The CDR3 DNA reads TGCAGTGCTCCTGGGACTACGGAGACCCAGTACTTC.

A word on this clonotype: Without the conserved terminal phenylalanine or tryptophan, this CDR3 likely stems from a read error. The CDR3 DNA reads as TGTGCCAGCAGCTCTGCAGTAACGGGGCAAGAGACCCAGTACCTC. It yields the protein CASSSAVTGQETQYL. V usage is TRBV11-3 and J usage is TRBJ2-5; D is perhaps TRBD2 (5 bases). Germline V gene data show CDR1 as SGHNT and CDR2 as YENEEA. This CDR3 is built from 15 residues. V shed 4 bases and J shed 2 bases, with 14 bases lying between them.

This clonotype was detected a few times. The chain combines TRBV10-3 with TRBJ1-1; D gene unclear. V lost 6 bases to trimming and J lost 5 bases, with 16 bases between them. This CDR3 has 14 residues. Germline assignment: CDR1 ENHRY and CDR2 SYGVKD. The CDR3 DNA reads TGTGCCATCAGCGACACTTTTAGAAGGACTGAAGCTTTCTTT. Translation: CAISDTFRRTEAFF.

V gene TRBV20-1 combines with J gene TRBJ1-5, with unresolved D. Germline V gene lookup returns CDR1 DFQATT and CDR2 SNEGSKA (reference sequence). The germline V and J ends were trimmed by 7 bases and 3 bases, with 16 bases remaining between them. This CDR3 region has 14 residues. CDR3 amino acids: CSVSGWTPNQPQHF. DNA of the CDR3: TGCAGTGTCTCAGGTTGGACTCCCAATCAGCCCCAGCATTTT.

The sample holds many counts of this clonotype. The chain has TRBV30 and TRBJ2-5, with 8 bases fitting TRBD1. The CDR3 has 13 residues. V lost 3 bases, J lost 4 bases, and 4 bases stayed unmatched. Germline values: CDR1 GTSNPN, CDR2 SVGIG (reference sequence). The CDR3 here is CAWRLQGGETQYF. CDR3 DNA sequence: TGTGCCTGGAGACTACAGGGGGGAGAGACCCAGTACTTC.

Only a few counts were recorded for this clonotype. This clone may be a read error of a much larger clone one base away. The CDR3 DNA is TGTGCCAGCAGTTCACGAGCAAGGTACACTGAAGCTTTCTTT. This translates into CASSSRARYTEAFF. V is TRBV28 and J is TRBJ1-1; D gene ambiguous. V lost 4 bases, J lost 3 bases, and 12 bases lay in between. CDR1 is MDHEN and CDR2 is SYDVKM in the germline V gene. The CDR3 is made up of 14 amino acids.

This clonotype has ten or more counts. The chain employs TRBV2 and TRBJ2-7; TRBD1 agrees at 10 bases. V was clipped by 5 bases and J by 1 base; unmatched bases: 5. CDR3 length: 15 residues. The germline V gene has CDR1 SNHLY and CDR2 FYNNEI. The CDR3 spells CASSQTGGESYEQYF. As DNA, the CDR3 is TGTGCCAGCAGTCAGACAGGGGGCGAATCCTACGAGCAGTACTTC. The variable domain in full, with the rest retrieved from reference TRBV2 and TRBJ2-7, is EPEVTQTPSHQVTQMGQEVILRCVPISNHLYFYWYRQILGQKVEFLVSFYNNEISEKSEIFDDQFSVERPDGSNFTLKIRSTKLEDSAMYFCASSQTGGESYEQYFGPGTRLTVT.

This clonotype turned up a few times. One junction end disagrees with the germline gene, perhaps due to a read error. The chain has TRBV11-2 and TRBJ2-3; 7 bases map to TRBD1. Looked up from germline, CDR1 is SGHAT and CDR2 is FQNNGV. There are 14 residues in the CDR3. The CDR3 here is CASSSGQNTDTQYF. The CDR3, as DNA: TGCGCCAGCAGCTCGGGACAGAACACAGATACGCAGTATTTT. The full variable domain, in which reference TRBV11-2 and TRBJ2-3 provide the parts outside the CDR3, is EAGVAQSPRYKIIEKRQSVAFWCNPISGHATLYWYQQILGQGPKLLIQFQNNGVVDDSQLPKDRFSAERLKGVDSTLKIQPAKLEDSAVYLCASSSGQNTDTQYFGPGTRLTVL.

This clonotype has at least ten counts. The J gene is TRBJ2-7, the V gene TRBV28; D is ambiguous. The CDR3 loop spans 12 amino acids. V was pared by 2 bases and J by 3 bases, with 5 bases between. The germline V gene has CDR1 MDHEN and CDR2 SYDVKM. Here the CDR3 DNA reads TGTGCCAGCAGTTTACCGGACTACGAGCAGTACTTC. Its translation: CASSLPDYEQYF.

This clonotype was seen a few times. The rearrangement uses TRBV7-2 and TRBJ2-2; tentative D call: TRBD1 (5 bases). Germline CDR1 SGHTA, CDR2 FQGNSA. V gave up 1 base and J gave up 2 bases, with 8 bases separating them. The CDR3 sequence is 15 residues long. This chain's CDR3 is CASSLDGHNTGELFF. The DNA of the CDR3 is TGTGCCAGCAGCTTAGATGGACACAACACCGGGGAGCTGTTTTTT.

V and J are TRBV29-1 and TRBJ2-2, with TRBD1 matching over 7 bases. Germline assignment: CDR1 SQVTM and CDR2 ANQGSEA. With V trimmed by 6 bases and J by 5 bases, 9 bases remained unmatched. The CDR3 has 14 residues. The CDR3 sequence: CSVRGQLSTGELFF. The CDR3 DNA follows: TGCAGCGTCCGGGGACAGCTTTCGACCGGGGAGCTGTTTTTT.

This clonotype was detected many times. The rearrangement joins TRBV28 to TRBJ2-5; D is ambiguous. In germline, CDR1 is MDHEN, CDR2 SYDVKM. CDR3 length: 11 amino acids. Trimming pared 4 bases from V and 5 bases from J, leaving 5 bases between. The CDR3 coding sequence is TGTGCCAGCAGTTCGGATGAGACCCAGTACTTC. It encodes CASSSDETQYF.

The J gene is TRBJ1-2, the V gene TRBV5-1; D is possibly TRBD1 (5 bases). The V gene's germline CDR1 is SGHRS and CDR2 YFSETQ. V dropped 4 bases and J dropped 6 bases, with 19 bases sitting between them. The CDR3 has 15 residues. CDR3 protein: CASSRWGTTSDGYTF. CDR3 DNA sequence: TGCGCCAGCAGCCGGTGGGGGACGACTTCCGATGGCTACACCTTC.

In its sample, this clonotype was seen many times. The chain uses TRBV28 and TRBJ1-5, with a possible D match to TRBD1 (5 bases). The germline gives CDR1 MDHEN, CDR2 SYDVKM. Trimming stripped 10 bases from V and 2 bases from J, with 15 bases between. The CDR3 consists of 14 residues. The CDR3 protein is CATATDWRNQPQHF. CDR3 coding DNA: TGTGCCACCGCGACAGACTGGCGCAATCAGCCCCAGCATTTT.

This clonotype occurred many times. The DNA for the CDR3 is TGTGCCAGCAGTCCCCGGGCAGGGGGGAAGGTTGCTAACTATGGCTACACCTTC. Its translation: CASSPRAGGKVANYGYTF. The rearrangement uses TRBV3-1 and TRBJ1-2, with 7 bases matching TRBD1. V lost 6 bases, J lost 0 bases, and 16 bases stayed unmatched. CDR3 size: 18 residues. CDR1 is LGHDT, CDR2 YNNKEL, per germline (reference sequence).

This clonotype was detected ten times or more. The V call is TRBV28, the J call TRBJ1-4, with 8 bases lining up with TRBD1. In germline, CDR1 is MDHEN, CDR2 SYDVKM. The CDR3 consists of 14 residues. The ends lost 8 bases at V and 8 bases at J; junction bases unmatched: 10. The CDR3 bases are TGTGCCAGCGGTACAGGGGGGTTACGCGAAAAACTGTTTTTT. It is translated as CASGTGGLREKLFF.

A few counts support this clonotype. The chain recombines TRBV2 with TRBJ1-1; D call uncertain. Trimming stripped 8 bases from V and 1 base from J, with 11 bases between. Per the germline V gene, CDR1 is SNHLY and CDR2 is FYNNEI. The CDR3 extends over 13 amino acids. The CDR3 here is CASGRNRNTEAFF. The CDR3 region has the DNA TGTGCCAGCGGGAGGAACAGGAACACTGAAGCTTTCTTT.

This clonotype was detected ten times or more. Relative to the germline gene, one junction end is altered; a read error may explain this. The chain couples TRBV5-1 to TRBJ2-3; D is perhaps TRBD1 or TRBD2 (5 bases each). This CDR3 has 14 residues. CDR1 is SGHRS, CDR2 YFSETQ, per germline. Here the CDR3 reads CASSLGDGTDTQYF. Here the CDR3 DNA reads TGTGCCAGCAGCTTAGGGGACGGCACAGATACGCAGTATTTT.